This section outlines one T cell receptor beta chain sequence together with its context. No antigen is known for it. V lost 3 bases and J lost 5; bases outside the gene matches: 8. The germline CDR1 and CDR2 sequences are MGHRA and YSYEKL. This CDR3 comprises 15 residues. The donors were part of the validation cohort of 95 to 150 subjects. That cohort was separate from the first cohort, which comprised several hundred subjects. This record belongs to a study of cytomegalovirus exposure and HLA in healthy donors. Study in general: The use of the same platform for the 95 to 150 validation repertoires and the roughly 730 first-cohort repertoires was reported by a later analysis.

Profiling relied on immunoSEQ multiplex PCR, and the TCRdb table lists in-frame clones only, not all of them. Of approximately 170,000 clones listed, roughly 83% are singletons. Overall study findings and caveats: Investigators reported some 150 TCR beta chains as tied to cytomegalovirus. It was reported that the classifier diagnosed cytomegalovirus status with high specificity and sensitivity in both the original and validation cohorts.

Sequencing was done on a sample of PBMCs. The TCR sequence derives from a man aged 25-40 years in good health and CMV-seropositive. This chain links TRBV4-1 with TRBJ2-5, with 8 bases identical to TRBD2. Here the CDR3 DNA reads TGCGCCAGCAGCCATGCCGGGACTAGTATTGAGACCCAGTACTTC. Translated, it gives CASSHAGTSIETQYF.